This T cell receptor beta chain stems from a study of shared clonotypes between healthy human individuals. CDR1 and CDR2 from the germline V gene are MNHEY and SVGAGI. This CDR3 contains 13 residues. V lost 8 bases and J 5 bases, leaving 15 bases between the germline ends. The DNA input per sorted-subset replicate PCR was around 200 ng, corresponding to some 27,000 T cell genomes. The protocol was immunoSEQ multiplex PCR, while the TCRdb copy is restricted to in-frame clones and leaves out a portion. The table shows just over 2,000,000 clones, with roughly 94% occurring only once. It was CD45RO-negative cells, positively selected for CCR7, that made up naive CD8 cells, with terminally differentiated effector memory CD45RA+ cells excluded.

The rearrangement uses TRBV6-5 and TRBJ1-1; tentatively, D is TRBD1 (5 bases). The sequence was obtained from a man younger than 35 in good health. The specimen sequenced was naive CD8+ T cells sorted from blood. CDR3 amino acids: CASSVGGGTEAFF. For the CDR3, the DNA is TGTGCCAGCTCAGTCGGGGGTGGGACTGAAGCTTTCTTT.